These 8 T cell receptor beta chains were all obtained from the same sample, sequenced in a study of PD-L1 blockade in urothelial cancer. Sequencing was performed with immunoSEQ multiplex PCR; in TCRdb, only in-frame clones are kept and a portion is missing. The table includes some 50,000 clones, 70% to 90% detected once. The time point denotes: peripheral blood 6 weeks after treatment start. Sequences were derived from PBMCs, sampled around atezolizumab (anti-PD-L1) treatment. All receptors come from a man aged 45 to 65 with urothelial cancer.

The genes are TRBV10-1 and TRBJ2-1, with a weak D call TRBD1 (6 bases). Trimming stripped 0 bases from V and 7 bases from J, with 13 bases between. Germline loops: CDR1 WNHNN, CDR2 SYGVQD (reference sequence). The CDR3 totals 15 residues. The CDR3 coding sequence is TGCGCCAGCAGTGAGTCGGCAGGGGCCCGTAATGAGCAGTTCTTC. Translation: CASSESAGARNEQFF.

The V gene is TRBV19, the J gene TRBJ2-1, with D possibly matching TRBD2 (5 bases). V lost 3 bases, J lost 7 bases, and 16 bases lay in between. CDR1 and CDR2 from the germline V gene are LNHDA and SQIVND (reference sequence). This CDR3 spans 15 amino acids. The CDR3 region has the DNA TGTGCCAGTAGTATTGGCTTCATCGGCGGGAATGAGCAGTTCTTC. Protein sequence: CASSIGFIGGNEQFF.

The rearrangement uses TRBV28 and TRBJ2-4; 7 bases match TRBD2. Looked up from germline, CDR1 is MDHEN and CDR2 is SYDVKM. The CDR3 is 14 residues long. J gave up 7 bases and V 10 bases, and 13 bases lay outside the gene matches. The CDR3 reads CATEVAGTGNIQYF. CDR3 in DNA: TGTGCCACCGAGGTAGCGGGTACGGGTAACATTCAGTACTTC.

The chain's CDR3 is CSVLAGGSGANVLTF. The CDR3 coding sequence is TGCAGCGTTCTAGCGGGAGGGTCTGGGGCCAACGTCCTGACTTTC. The chain carries TRBV29-1 and TRBJ2-6, with 12 bases matching TRBD2. The CDR3 extends over 15 amino acids. Unmatched junction bases numbered 0, after V lost 5 bases and J lost 1 base. Germline V gives CDR1 SQVTM, CDR2 ANQGSEA. The variable domain in full, completed from reference TRBV29-1 and TRBJ2-6, reads SAVISQKPSRDICQRGTSLTIQCQVDSQVTMMFWYRQQPGQSLTLIATANQGSEATYESGFVIDKFPISRPNLTFSTLTVSNMSPEDSSIYLCSVLAGGSGANVLTFGAGSRLTVL.

The chain links TRBV28 to TRBJ2-6, with D possibly matching TRBD1 (5 bases). Germline-derived CDR1 and CDR2 are MDHEN and SYDVKM. The CDR3 contains 16 residues. With 3 bases removed from V and 2 bases from J, the gap between germline ends came to 11 bases. CDR3 amino acids: CASSLGHWAGANVLTF. The CDR3 nucleotides are TGTGCCAGCAGTTTGGGGCACTGGGCTGGGGCCAACGTCCTGACTTTC. Based on the CDR3 plus reference TRBV28 and TRBJ2-6, the full variable domain is DVKVTQSSRYLVKRTGEKVFLECVQDMDHENMFWYRQDPGLGLRLIYFSYDVKMKEKGDIPEGYSVSREKKERFSLILESASTNQTSMYLCASSLGHWAGANVLTFGAGSRLTVL.

This chain uses TRBV18 with TRBJ2-2; D gene uncertain. This CDR3 is 14 amino acids long. Germline V gene sequence: CDR1 KGHSH, CDR2 LQKENI. Trimming shortened V by 3 bases and J by 2 bases, and 7 bases separated the two germline ends. CDR3 residues: CASSPAANTGELFF. The CDR3, as DNA: TGTGCCAGCTCACCGGCGGCAAACACCGGGGAGCTGTTTTTT.

The chain employs TRBV6-4 and TRBJ2-7; 12 nucleotides match TRBD2. The germline CDR1 and CDR2 sequences are MRHNA and SNTAGT. With 5 bases clipped from V and 3 bases from J, the junction kept 5 bases outside the gene matches. The CDR3 has 15 residues. CDR3 DNA sequence: TGTGCCAGCAGTCTAGCGGGAGGGCCGGACTACGAGCAGTACTTC. It translates to CASSLAGGPDYEQYF.

The rearrangement links TRBV27 to TRBJ1-2; 8 bases fit TRBD1. The length of the CDR3 is 14 residues. V lost 4 bases to trimming and J lost 1 base; unmatched junction nucleotides: 2. Germline V gives CDR1 MNHEY, CDR2 SMNVEV (reference sequence). The chain's CDR3 is CASSYGQGNYGYTF. As DNA, the CDR3 is TGTGCCAGCAGTTACGGACAGGGTAACTATGGCTACACCTTC.